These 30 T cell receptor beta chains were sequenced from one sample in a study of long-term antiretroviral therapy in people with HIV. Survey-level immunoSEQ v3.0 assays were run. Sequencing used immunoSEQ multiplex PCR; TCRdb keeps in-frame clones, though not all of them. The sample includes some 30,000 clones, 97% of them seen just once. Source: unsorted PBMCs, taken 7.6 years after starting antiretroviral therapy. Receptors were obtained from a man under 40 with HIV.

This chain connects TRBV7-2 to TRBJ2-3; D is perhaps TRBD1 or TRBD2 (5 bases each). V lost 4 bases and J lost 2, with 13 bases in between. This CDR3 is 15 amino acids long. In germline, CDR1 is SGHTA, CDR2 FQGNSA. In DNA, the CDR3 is TGTGCCAGCAGCTCGAGGGGCAAAGACACAGATACGCAGTATTTT. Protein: CASSSRGKDTDTQYF.

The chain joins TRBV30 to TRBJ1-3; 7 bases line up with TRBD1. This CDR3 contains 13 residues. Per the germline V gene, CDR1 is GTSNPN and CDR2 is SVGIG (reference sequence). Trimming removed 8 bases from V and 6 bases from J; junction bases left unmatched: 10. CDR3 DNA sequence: TGTGCCCACAAGACAGGGAGAGAAAACACCATATATTTT. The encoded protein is CAHKTGRENTIYF.

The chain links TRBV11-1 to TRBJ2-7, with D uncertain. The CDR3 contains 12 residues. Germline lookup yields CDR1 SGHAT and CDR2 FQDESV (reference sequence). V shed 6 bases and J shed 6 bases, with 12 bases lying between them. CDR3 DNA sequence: TGTGCCAGCAGTCTTGGATCTGGCGAGCAGTACTTC. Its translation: CASSLGSGEQYF.

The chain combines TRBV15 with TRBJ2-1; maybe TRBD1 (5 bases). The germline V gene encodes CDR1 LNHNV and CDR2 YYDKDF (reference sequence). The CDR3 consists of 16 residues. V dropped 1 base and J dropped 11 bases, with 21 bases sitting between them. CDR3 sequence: CATSRGGSTRTHQQFF. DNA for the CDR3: TGTGCCACCAGCAGAGGGGGCTCAACGAGGACCCATCAGCAGTTCTTC.

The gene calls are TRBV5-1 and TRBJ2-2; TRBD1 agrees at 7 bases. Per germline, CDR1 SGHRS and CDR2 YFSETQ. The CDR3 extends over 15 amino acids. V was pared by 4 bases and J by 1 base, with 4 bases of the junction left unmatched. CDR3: CASSARTGNTGELFF. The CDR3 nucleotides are TGCGCCAGCAGCGCCCGGACAGGGAACACCGGGGAGCTGTTTTTT. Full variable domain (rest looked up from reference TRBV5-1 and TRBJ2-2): KAGVTQTPRYLIKTRGQQVTLSCSPISGHRSVSWYQQTPGQGLQFLFEYFSETQRNKGNFPGRFSGRQFSNSRSEMNVSTLELGDSALYLCASSARTGNTGELFFGEGSRLTVL.

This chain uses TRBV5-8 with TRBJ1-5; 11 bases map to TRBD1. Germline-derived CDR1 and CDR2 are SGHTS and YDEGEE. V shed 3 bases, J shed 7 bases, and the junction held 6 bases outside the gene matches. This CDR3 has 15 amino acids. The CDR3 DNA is TGTGCCAGCAGCTCAGGACAGGGGGCTCGGCAGCCCCAGCATTTT. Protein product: CASSSGQGARQPQHF.

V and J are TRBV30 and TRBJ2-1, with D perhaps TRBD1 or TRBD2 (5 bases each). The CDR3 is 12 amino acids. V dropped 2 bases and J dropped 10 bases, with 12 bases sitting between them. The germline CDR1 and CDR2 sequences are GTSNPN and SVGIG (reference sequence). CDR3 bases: TGTGCCTGGAGTCCCCTCGGGACCGAGCAGTTCTTC. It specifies CAWSPLGTEQFF.

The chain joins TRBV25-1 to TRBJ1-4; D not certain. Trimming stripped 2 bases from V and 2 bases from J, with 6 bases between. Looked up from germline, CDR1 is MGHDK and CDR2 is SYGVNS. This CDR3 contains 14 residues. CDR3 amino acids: CASSEAGTNEKLFF. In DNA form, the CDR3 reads TGTGCCAGCAGTGAAGCCGGGACTAATGAAAAACTGTTTTTT.

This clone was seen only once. CDR3 region: CASSLDRNYGYTF. The CDR3, as DNA: TGTGCCAGCAGCCTAGACAGGAACTATGGCTACACCTTC. This chain uses TRBV13 with TRBJ1-2; possible D gene TRBD1, 6 bases. Germline CDR1 is PRHDT and CDR2 is FYEKMQ (reference sequence). The CDR3 loop spans 13 amino acids. Trimming pared 5 bases from V and 2 bases from J, leaving 9 bases between.

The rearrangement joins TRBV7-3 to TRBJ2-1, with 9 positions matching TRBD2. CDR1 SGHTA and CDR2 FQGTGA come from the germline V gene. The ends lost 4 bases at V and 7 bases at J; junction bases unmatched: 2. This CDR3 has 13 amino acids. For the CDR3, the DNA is TGTGCCAGCAGCTCTACTAGCGGGAATGAGCAGTTCTTC. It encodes CASSSTSGNEQFF.

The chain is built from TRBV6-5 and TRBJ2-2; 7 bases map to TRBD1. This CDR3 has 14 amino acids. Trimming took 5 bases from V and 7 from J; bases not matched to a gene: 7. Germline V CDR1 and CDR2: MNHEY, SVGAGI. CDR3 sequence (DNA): TGTGCCAGCAGTCCCCCAGGGGGATTCGGGGAGCTGTTTTTT. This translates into CASSPPGGFGELFF.

CDR3 residues: CASSYWDRGVNEQFF. CDR3 coding DNA: TGTGCCAGCAGTTATTGGGACAGGGGAGTTAATGAGCAGTTCTTC. The chain uses TRBV6-6 and TRBJ2-1; 10 nucleotides match TRBD1. Germline V gene sequence: CDR1 MNHNY, CDR2 SVGAGI (reference sequence). J was trimmed by 7 bases and V by 3 bases; bases with no gene match: 6. The CDR3 has 15 residues.

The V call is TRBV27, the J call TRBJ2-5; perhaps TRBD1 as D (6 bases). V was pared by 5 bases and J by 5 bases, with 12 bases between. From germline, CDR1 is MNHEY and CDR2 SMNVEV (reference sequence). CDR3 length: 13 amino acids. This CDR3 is CASSDRYLETQYF. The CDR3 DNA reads TGTGCCAGCAGTGACAGGTATTTGGAGACCCAGTACTTC.

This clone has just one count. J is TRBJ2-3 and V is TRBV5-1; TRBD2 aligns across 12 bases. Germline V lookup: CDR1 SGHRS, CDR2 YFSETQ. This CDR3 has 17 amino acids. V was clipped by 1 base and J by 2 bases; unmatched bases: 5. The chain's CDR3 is CASSLPGLAGYTDTQYF. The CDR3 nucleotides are TGCGCCAGCAGCTTGCCGGGACTAGCGGGTTACACAGATACGCAGTATTTT.

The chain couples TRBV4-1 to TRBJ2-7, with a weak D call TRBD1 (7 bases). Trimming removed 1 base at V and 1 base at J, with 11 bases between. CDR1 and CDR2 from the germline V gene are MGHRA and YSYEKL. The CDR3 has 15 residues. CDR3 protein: CASSQVQGRSYEQYF. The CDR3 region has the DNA TGCGCCAGCAGCCAAGTACAGGGGAGGTCCTACGAGCAGTACTTC.

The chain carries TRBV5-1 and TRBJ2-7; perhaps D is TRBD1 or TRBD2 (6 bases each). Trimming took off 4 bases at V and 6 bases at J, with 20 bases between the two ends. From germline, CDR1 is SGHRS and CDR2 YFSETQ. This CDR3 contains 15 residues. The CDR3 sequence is CASSPEGGRGPEQYF. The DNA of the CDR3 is TGCGCCAGCAGCCCTGAGGGGGGCAGGGGACCCGAGCAGTACTTC.

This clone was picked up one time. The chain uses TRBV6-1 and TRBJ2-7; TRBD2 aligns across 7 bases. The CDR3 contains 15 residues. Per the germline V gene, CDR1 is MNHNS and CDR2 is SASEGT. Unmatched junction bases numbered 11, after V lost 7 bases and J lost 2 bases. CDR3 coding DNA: TGTGCCAGCATGGGTGGATCGGCGGGAGCCTACGAGCAGTACTTC. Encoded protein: CASMGGSAGAYEQYF.

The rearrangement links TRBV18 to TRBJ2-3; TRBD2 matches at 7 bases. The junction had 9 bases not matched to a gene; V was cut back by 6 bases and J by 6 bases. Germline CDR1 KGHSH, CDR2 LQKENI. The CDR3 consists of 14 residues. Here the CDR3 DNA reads TGTGCCAGCTCGCCTGAACGGGAGGCCGATACGCAGTATTTT. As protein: CASSPEREADTQYF.

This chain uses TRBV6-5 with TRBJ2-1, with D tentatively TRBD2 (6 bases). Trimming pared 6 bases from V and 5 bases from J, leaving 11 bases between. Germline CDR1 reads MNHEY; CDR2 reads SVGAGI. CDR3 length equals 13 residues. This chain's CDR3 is CASRGLPDNEQFF. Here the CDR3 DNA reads TGTGCCAGCAGGGGACTTCCGGACAATGAGCAGTTCTTC.

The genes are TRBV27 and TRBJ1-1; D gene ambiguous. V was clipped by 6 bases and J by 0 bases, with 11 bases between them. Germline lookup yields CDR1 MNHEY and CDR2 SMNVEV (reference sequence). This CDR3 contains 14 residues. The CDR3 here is CASSPRGMNTEAFF. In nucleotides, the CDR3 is TGTGCCAGCAGCCCCCGAGGGATGAACACTGAAGCTTTCTTT.

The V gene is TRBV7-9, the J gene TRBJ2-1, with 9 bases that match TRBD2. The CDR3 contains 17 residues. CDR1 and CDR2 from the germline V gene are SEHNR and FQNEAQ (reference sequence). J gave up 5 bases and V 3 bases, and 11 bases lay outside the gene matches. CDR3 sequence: CASSFVVVAGGNNEQFF. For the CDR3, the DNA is TGTGCCAGCAGCTTTGTAGTGGTTGCGGGGGGGAACAATGAGCAGTTCTTC.

CDR3 DNA sequence: TGTGCCAGCAGACCAGCGGGAGGTAGGGACGAGCAGTACTTC. Protein product: CASRPAGGRDEQYF. This chain links TRBV6-5 with TRBJ2-7; 9 bases agree with TRBD2. V lost 6 bases, J lost 5 bases, and 8 bases stayed unmatched. The CDR3 is 14 amino acids. Germline loops: CDR1 MNHEY, CDR2 SVGAGI.

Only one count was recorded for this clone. CDR3 coding DNA: TGTGCCAGCAGCGCCCCGGGAGGAGTCTTCTATGGCTACACCTTC. Translation: CASSAPGGVFYGYTF. The rearrangement joins TRBV7-9 to TRBJ1-2; D uncertain. Trimming took 5 bases from V and 4 from J, leaving 17 bases between them. The CDR3 is 15 amino acids. Germline V lookup: CDR1 SEHNR, CDR2 FQNEAQ (reference sequence).

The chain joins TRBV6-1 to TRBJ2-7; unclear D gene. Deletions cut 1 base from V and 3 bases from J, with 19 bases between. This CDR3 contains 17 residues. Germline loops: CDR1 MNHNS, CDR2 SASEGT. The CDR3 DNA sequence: TGTGCCAGCAGTGAAGGAGTCAGCCACCTCGCCAGCTACGAGCAGTACTTC. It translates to CASSEGVSHLASYEQYF.

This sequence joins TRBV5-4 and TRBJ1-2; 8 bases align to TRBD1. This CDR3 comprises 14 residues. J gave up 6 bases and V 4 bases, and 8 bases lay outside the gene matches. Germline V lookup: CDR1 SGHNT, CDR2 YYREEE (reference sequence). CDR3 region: CASSLRQGSHGYTF. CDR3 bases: TGTGCCAGCAGCCTTCGACAGGGGTCCCATGGCTACACCTTC.

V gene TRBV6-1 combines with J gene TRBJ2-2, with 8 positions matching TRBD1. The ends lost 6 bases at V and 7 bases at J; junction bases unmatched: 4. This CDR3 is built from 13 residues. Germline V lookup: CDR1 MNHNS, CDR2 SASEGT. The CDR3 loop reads CASRATGVGELFF. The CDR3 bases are TGTGCCAGCAGGGCGACAGGGGTCGGGGAGCTGTTTTTT.

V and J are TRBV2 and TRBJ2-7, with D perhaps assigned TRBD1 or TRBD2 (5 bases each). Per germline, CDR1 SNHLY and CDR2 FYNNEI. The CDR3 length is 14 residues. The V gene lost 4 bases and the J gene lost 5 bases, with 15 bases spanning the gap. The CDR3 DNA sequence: TGTGCCAGCAGTGCAGGGACGCATTCAAACGAGCAGTACTTC. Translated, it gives CASSAGTHSNEQYF.

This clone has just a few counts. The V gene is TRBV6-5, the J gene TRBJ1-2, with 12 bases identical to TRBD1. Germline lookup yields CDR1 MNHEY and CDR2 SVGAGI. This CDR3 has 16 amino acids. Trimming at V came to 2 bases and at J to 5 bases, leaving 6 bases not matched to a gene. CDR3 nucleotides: TGTGCCAGCAGTTACGTGGGACAGGGGGCAGATTATGGCTACACCTTC. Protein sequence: CASSYVGQGADYGYTF.

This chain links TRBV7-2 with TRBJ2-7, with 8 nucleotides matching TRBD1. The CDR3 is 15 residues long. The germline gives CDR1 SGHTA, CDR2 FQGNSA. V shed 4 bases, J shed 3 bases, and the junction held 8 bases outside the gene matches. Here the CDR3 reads CASSYSQGGLYEQYF. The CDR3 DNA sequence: TGTGCCAGCAGCTACTCACAGGGGGGCCTCTACGAGCAGTACTTC.

Here the CDR3 DNA reads TGTGCCATCCAGGGAGCAACTAATGAAAAACTGTTTTTT. It encodes CAIQGATNEKLFF. The J gene is TRBJ1-4, the V gene TRBV10-3; TRBD1 is a possible D gene (5 bases). The CDR3 contains 13 residues. With 8 bases removed from V and 0 bases from J, the gap between germline ends came to 7 bases. Germline CDR1 and CDR2: ENHRY and SYGVKD.